The entry below describes one TCR beta chain. Its cognate antigen is unknown. A far larger clone is off by one base, so a read error is likely. This same CDR3 is encoded by further DNA sequences in the sample. The CDR3 totals 14 residues. CDR1 SGHDT and CDR2 YYEEEE come from the germline V gene. This specimen comes from a study of shared clonotypes between healthy human individuals. The authors split each subset's genomic DNA evenly across several immunoSEQ plates. The authors' processing: Filtering differed, since immunoSEQ gave only junction sequences and no quality scores. Method: immunoSEQ multiplex PCR; TCRdb's copy keeps in-frame clones and lacks some. V, J and clone size reflect that table, while D and trimming were determined from the DNA. Of about 490,000 clones in the sample, 76% were seen once. Regarding the study as a whole: In this cohort, only blood was sampled, and tissue repertoires likely differ. A small donor pool kept down the genetic and exposure-history diversity that was represented.

The chain links TRBV5-6 to TRBJ1-1; weak D call: TRBD1 (5 bases). The sample comprised PBMCs. This TCR derives from a woman aged 40 to 55 in good health. Some clones in this sample may be carry-over from other donors' samples. CDR3 region: CASSPRGAWTEAFF. The CDR3 DNA is TGTGCCAGCAGCCCTCGAGGGGCTTGGACTGAAGCCTTCTTT.